Listed below are T cell receptor beta chains from one sample, sequenced in a study of technical replicates of blood from a few donors. The protocol was immunoSEQ multiplex PCR, while the TCRdb copy is restricted to in-frame clones and leaves out a portion. The table lists 80,000 to 95,000 clones, approximately 97% of them singletons. Sequencing was done on a sample of T cells isolated from PBMCs. These receptor sequences come from a human donor in good health. CDR3s include the opening cysteine and the closing phenylalanine or tryptophan. The D gene is left open where the match is weak. The size field is filled for only some rows; it gives once, few, many or a size class.

16,TRBV28,TRBD2,.,TRBJ2-1,TGTGCCAGCAGTTTAACTAGCGGACTCTCCTACAATGAGCAGTTCTTC,CASSLTSGLSYNEQFF
15,TRBV5-1,.,.,TRBJ2-3,TGCGCCAGCAGCCTCCCACAAGGGACTGCAGATACGCAGTATTTT,CASSLPQGTADTQYF
15,TRBV5-4,TRBD1,.,TRBJ1-1,TGTGCCAGCAGCGACTGGACAGGGCTGAACACTGAAGCTTTCTTT,CASSDWTGLNTEAFF
15,TRBV15,TRBD1,.,TRBJ2-1,TGTGCCACCAGCCCTCGGACAGGGAGCAACAATGAGCAGTTCTTC,CATSPRTGSNNEQFF
15,TRBV11-3,.,once,TRBJ2-6,TGTGCCAGCAGCTTAACACACTCTGGGGCCAACGTCCTGACTTTC,CASSLTHSGANVLTF
14,TRBV11-2,.,once,TRBJ1-2,TGTGCCAGCAGCCTACAGACAACTAACTATGGCTACACCTTC,CASSLQTTNYGYTF
14,TRBV6-5,.,.,TRBJ1-1,TGTGCCAGCACCTGGACGGAGGGGAACACTGAAGCTTTCTTT,CASTWTEGNTEAFF
15,TRBV11-1,.,.,TRBJ2-7,TGTGCCAGCAGCTTAGGGGCAGCTACCCCCTACGAGCAGTACTTC,CASSLGAATPYEQYF
16,TRBV7-9,TRBD2,.,TRBJ2-5,TGTGCCAGCAGCTTAGGTTCTAGCGGGATAAGAGAGACCCAGTACTTC,CASSLGSSGIRETQYF
14,TRBV5-1,.,.,TRBJ1-1,TGCGCCAGCAGCTCATTCAGGGGGAACACTGAAGCTTTCTTT,CASSSFRGNTEAFF
12,TRBV10-3,TRBD2,.,TRBJ2-7,TGTGCCATCGGGACTAGCGGCTACGAGCAGTACTTC,CAIGTSGYEQYF
13,TRBV9,.,.,TRBJ1-2,TGTGCCAGCCGAAAGGGGTCAACCTATGGCTACACCTTC,CASRKGSTYGYTF
14,TRBV5-5,.,.,TRBJ2-7,TGTGCCAGCAGCTTGGTTACCAGTGCCTACGAGCAGTACTTC,CASSLVTSAYEQYF
19,TRBV12-2,.,.,TRBJ1-1,TGTGCAAGTCGCTTACTCGACAGGGCAGGGGCTCTGGAGAACACTGAAGCTTTCTTT,CASRLLDRAGALENTEAFF
14,TRBV6-4,TRBD1,once,TRBJ2-3,TGTGCCAGCAGCCGGGACAGGGAAGCAGATACGCAGTATTTT,CASSRDREADTQYF
15,TRBV7-6,TRBD2,.,TRBJ2-7,TGTGCCAGCAGCAACGTGCTAGCGGGAGATTACGAGCAGTACTTC,CASSNVLAGDYEQYF
14,TRBV7-6,TRBD1,.,TRBJ1-1,TGTGCCAGCAGCCAGACAGGGATGAACACTGAAGCTTTCTTT,CASSQTGMNTEAFF
15,TRBV4-2,.,.,TRBJ2-7,TGTGCCAGCAGCCAAGATGCCCAGGCAGGCTACGAGCAGTACTTC,CASSQDAQAGYEQYF
12,TRBV2,.,.,TRBJ2-7,TGTGCCAGCAGGGACAGACTCTACGAGCAGTACTTC,CASRDRLYEQYF
16,TRBV4-1,.,.,TRBJ1-1,TGCGCCAGCAGCCAAGGGCCTAGTTACATGAACACTGAAGCTTTCTTT,CASSQGPSYMNTEAFF
15,TRBV9,TRBD1,.,TRBJ2-7,TGTGCCAGCAGCGTAGCCGGGGACAGTACCTACGAGCAGTACTTC,CASSVAGDSTYEQYF
15,TRBV9,TRBD2,.,TRBJ2-1,TGTGCCAGCAGTGCCCGACTAGCTTCCACCAATGAGCAGTTCTTC,CASSARLASTNEQFF
14,TRBV30,TRBD2,.,TRBJ2-7,TGTGCCTGGCGTAGACTAGCGGGAGGGGAAGAGCAGTACTTC,CAWRRLAGGEEQYF
16,TRBV11-2,TRBD1,.,TRBJ1-4,TGTGCCAGCAGCTTAGATCCAGGGGGCTGGGGTGAAAAACTGTTTTTT,CASSLDPGGWGEKLFF
15,TRBV28,.,.,TRBJ2-7,TGTGCCAGCAGTTTTAAGGGGGTTATCTCCTACGAGCAGTACTTC,CASSFKGVISYEQYF
13,TRBV27,.,.,TRBJ2-1,TGTGCCAGCAGTTGGGCGGGGCGGAATGAGCAGTTCTTC,CASSWAGRNEQFF
14,TRBV6-5,.,.,TRBJ2-7,TGTGCCAGCCGTTTCGCGGAGTCTCCCTACGAGCAGTACTTC,CASRFAESPYEQYF
14,TRBV6-1,.,.,TRBJ2-7,TGTGCCAGCAGTGAATATGGCCAAGCCTACGAGCAGTACTTC,CASSEYGQAYEQYF
12,TRBV5-4,TRBD1,.,TRBJ1-2,TGTGCCAGCAGCTTTACAGGGGATGGCTACACCTTC,CASSFTGDGYTF
13,TRBV7-3,.,.,TRBJ2-7,TGTGCCAGCAGCTTAGCGTCGGGGAACGAGCAGTACTTC,CASSLASGNEQYF
15,TRBV28,TRBD1,.,TRBJ2-1,TGTGCCAGCAGTTTGGACAGGGGGGTTTTCAATGAGCAGTTCTTC,CASSLDRGVFNEQFF
16,TRBV5-5,TRBD2,.,TRBJ2-7,TGTGCCAGCAGCTTGTATACTAGCGAATACTCCTACGAGCAGTACTTC,CASSLYTSEYSYEQYF
15,TRBV27,TRBD2,.,TRBJ2-1,TGTGCCAGCAGTTTGGGGACTAGCGGGACTATTGAGCAGTTCTTC,CASSLGTSGTIEQFF
13,TRBV13,.,.,TRBJ1-2,TGTGCCAGCAGCCAAGAGGGGGACTATGGCTACACCTTC,CASSQEGDYGYTF
13,TRBV7-2,.,.,TRBJ1-2,TGTGCCAGCAGCTTAGTGGACACCTATGGCTACACCTTC,CASSLVDTYGYTF
15,TRBV9,.,.,TRBJ2-2,TGTGCCAGCAGCGGGAGGATTTTTAACACCGGGGAGCTGTTTTTT,CASSGRIFNTGELFF
14,TRBV7-9,.,.,TRBJ1-2,TGTGCCAGCAGCCCGGGGGGCTTGGACTATGGCTACACCTTC,CASSPGGLDYGYTF
15,TRBV10-3,TRBD2,.,TRBJ2-1,TGTGCCATCAGACCTATAGCGGGAGTTAACAATGAGCAGTTCTTC,CAIRPIAGVNNEQFF
15,TRBV27,.,once,TRBJ1-5,TGTGCCAGCAGTTTATCCGTGGGGGCCAATCAGCCCCAGCATTTT,CASSLSVGANQPQHF
17,TRBV27,TRBD2,once,TRBJ2-2,TGTGCCAGCAGTTTATTTCCCGCGGGAGACCTGTCCGGGGAGCTGTTTTTT,CASSLFPAGDLSGELFF
13,TRBV9,.,.,TRBJ1-5,TGTGCCAGCAGCGTAGACGGGAATCAGCCCCAGCATTTT,CASSVDGNQPQHF
17,TRBV11-2,.,.,TRBJ2-3,TGTGCCAGCAGCTTAATGACAGGCGCGTCTAGCACAGATACGCAGTATTTT,CASSLMTGASSTDTQYF
14,TRBV7-9,TRBD1,.,TRBJ1-1,TGTGCCAGCAGATCGGACAGGGCCCCCACTGAAGCTTTCTTT,CASRSDRAPTEAFF
14,TRBV6-1,TRBD2,.,TRBJ2-7,TGTGCCAGCAGTGAAGCTAGCGGGGGCTACGAGCAGTACTTC,CASSEASGGYEQYF
15,TRBV13,TRBD2,.,TRBJ2-7,TGTGCCAGCAGCTTCCAGCGGGAGATTGCCTACGAGCAGTACTTC,CASSFQREIAYEQYF
12,TRBV13,.,.,TRBJ1-2,TGTGCCAGCAGCACAGAAGCTGATGGCTACACCTTC,CASSTEADGYTF
13,TRBV6-6,TRBD2,.,TRBJ2-1,TGTGCCAGCAAGTTGCGGGGGGGGGTGGAGCAGTTCTTC,CASKLRGGVEQFF
13,TRBV6-1,.,.,TRBJ2-7,TGTGCCAGCAGTGAATTAACAGACTACGAGCAGTACTTC,CASSELTDYEQYF
13,TRBV10-3,.,once,TRBJ2-5,TGTGCCATCGCGGGGTTTTATCTGGAGACCCAGTACTTC,CAIAGFYLETQYF
12,TRBV5-4,.,.,TRBJ2-3,TGTGCCAGCAGCTCGGGCACAGATACGCAGTATTTT,CASSSGTDTQYF
14,TRBV10-3,.,.,TRBJ2-2,TGTGCCATCAGTGGTACGGCGAACACCGGGGAGCTGTTTTTT,CAISGTANTGELFF
15,TRBV11-2,.,.,TRBJ2-7,TGTGCCAGCAGCTTAGTTAAGAGGTCGTACTACGAGCAGTACTTC,CASSLVKRSYYEQYF
20,TRBV27,.,.,TRBJ1-5,TGTGCCAGCAGTTCGGAAAGAAGGTGGGCCGGTGTAACCCCCTATCAGCCCCAGCATTTT,CASSSERRWAGVTPYQPQHF
15,TRBV6-1,TRBD2,.,TRBJ2-1,TGTGCCAGCAGAAGCAGACTAGCGGGTTACAATGAGCAGTTCTTC,CASRSRLAGYNEQFF
11,TRBV14,.,.,TRBJ1-1,TGTGCCAGCAGCTTGCGGGACGTAGCTTTCTTT,CASSLRDVAFF
11,TRBV19,TRBD2,.,TRBJ2-3,TGTGCCAGCGGCGGGAGAGATACGCAGTATTTT,CASGGRDTQYF
13,TRBV13,TRBD1,.,TRBJ2-3,TGTGCCAGCAGCATCTCAGGGGGTGATACGCAGTATTTT,CASSISGGDTQYF
13,TRBV29-1,.,.,TRBJ2-6,TGCAGCGTAGAGTCCCCTGGGGCCAACGTCCTGACTTTC,CSVESPGANVLTF
16,TRBV2,TRBD1,.,TRBJ1-5,TGTGCCAGCAGCGGAACGACAGGGTATAGCAATCAGCCCCAGCATTTT,CASSGTTGYSNQPQHF
15,TRBV7-3,TRBD1,.,TRBJ2-3,TGTGCCAGCAGCTTAAGTACAGGGGCGCAAGATACGCAGTATTTT,CASSLSTGAQDTQYF